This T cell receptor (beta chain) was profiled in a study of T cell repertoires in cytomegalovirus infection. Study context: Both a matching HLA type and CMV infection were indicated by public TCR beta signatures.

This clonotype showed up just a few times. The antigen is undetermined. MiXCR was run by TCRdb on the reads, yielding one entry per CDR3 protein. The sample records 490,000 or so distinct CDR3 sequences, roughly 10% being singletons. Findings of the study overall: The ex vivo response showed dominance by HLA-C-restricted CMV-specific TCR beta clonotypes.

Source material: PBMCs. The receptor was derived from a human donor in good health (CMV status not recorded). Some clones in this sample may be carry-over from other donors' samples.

CDR3 in DNA: TGTGCCAGCTCACAGGGGGGCGCAACTGGAAACACCATATATTTT. It codes for CASSQGGATGNTIYF. V usage is TRBV18 and J usage is TRBJ1-3, with D possibly TRBD1 on 6 matching bases. Germline V gene sequence: CDR1 KGHSH, CDR2 LQKENI. Trimming took 4 bases from V and 2 from J, leaving 12 bases between them. This CDR3 region has 15 residues.